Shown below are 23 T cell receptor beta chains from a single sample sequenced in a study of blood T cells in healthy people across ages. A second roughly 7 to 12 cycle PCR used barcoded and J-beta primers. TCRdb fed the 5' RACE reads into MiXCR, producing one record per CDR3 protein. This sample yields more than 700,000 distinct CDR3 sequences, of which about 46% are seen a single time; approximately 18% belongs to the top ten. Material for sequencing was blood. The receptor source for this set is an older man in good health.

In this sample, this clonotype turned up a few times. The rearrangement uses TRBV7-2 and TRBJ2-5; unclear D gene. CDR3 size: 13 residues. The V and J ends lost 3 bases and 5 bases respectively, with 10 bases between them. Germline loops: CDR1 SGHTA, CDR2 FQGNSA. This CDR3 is CASSLDFGETQYF. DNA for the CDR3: TGTGCCAGCAGCTTGGATTTCGGGGAGACCCAGTACTTC.

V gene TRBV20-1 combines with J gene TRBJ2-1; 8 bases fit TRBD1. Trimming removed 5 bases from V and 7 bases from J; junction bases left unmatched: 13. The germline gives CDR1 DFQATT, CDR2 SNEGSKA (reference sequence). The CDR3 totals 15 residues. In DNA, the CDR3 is TGCAGTGCTTCTTTCAGGGGGCCCCCCTGGAATGAGCAGTTCTTC. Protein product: CSASFRGPPWNEQFF.

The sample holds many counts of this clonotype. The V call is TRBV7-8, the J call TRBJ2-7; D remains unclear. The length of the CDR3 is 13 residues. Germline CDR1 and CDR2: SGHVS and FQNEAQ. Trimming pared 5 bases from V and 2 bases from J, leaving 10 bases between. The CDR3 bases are TGTGCCAGCAGCGTAGGCGGTACCTACGAGCAGTACTTC. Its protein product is CASSVGGTYEQYF. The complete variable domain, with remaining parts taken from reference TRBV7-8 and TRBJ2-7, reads GAGVSQSPRYKVAKRGQDVALRCDPISGHVSLFWYQQALGQGPEFLTYFQNEAQLDKSGLPSDRFFAERPEGSVSTLKIQRTQQEDSAVYLCASSVGGTYEQYFGPGTRLTVT.

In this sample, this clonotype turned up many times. This chain's CDR3 is CASSLDYPQETQYF. CDR3 coding DNA: TGTGCCAGCAGTTTAGACTATCCTCAGGAGACCCAGTACTTC. The rearrangement uses TRBV12-3 or TRBV12-4 and TRBJ2-5; no firm D call. CDR3 length equals 14 residues. Trimming left V 1 base short and J 5 bases short, with 11 bases between.

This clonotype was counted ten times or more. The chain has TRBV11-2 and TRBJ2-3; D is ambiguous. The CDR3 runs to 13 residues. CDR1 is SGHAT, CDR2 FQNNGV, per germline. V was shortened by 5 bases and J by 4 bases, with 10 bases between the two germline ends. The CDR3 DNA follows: TGTGCCAGCAGCGTAGTTCCCCCAGATACGCAGTATTTT. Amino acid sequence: CASSVVPPDTQYF.

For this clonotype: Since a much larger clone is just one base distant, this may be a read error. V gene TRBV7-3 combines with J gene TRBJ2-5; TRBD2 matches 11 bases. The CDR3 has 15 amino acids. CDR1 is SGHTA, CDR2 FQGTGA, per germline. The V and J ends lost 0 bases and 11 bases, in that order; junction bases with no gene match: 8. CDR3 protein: CASSLTSGRDYEQYF. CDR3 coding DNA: TGTGCCAGCAGCTTAACTAGCGGGAGGGATTATGAGCAGTACTTC.

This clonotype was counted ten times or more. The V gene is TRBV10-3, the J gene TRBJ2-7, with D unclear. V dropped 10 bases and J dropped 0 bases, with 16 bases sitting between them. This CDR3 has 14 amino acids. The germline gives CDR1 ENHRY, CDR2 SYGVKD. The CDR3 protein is CATRSRERSYEQYF. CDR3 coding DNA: TGTGCCACCCGTTCAAGAGAGCGCTCCTACGAGCAGTACTTC.

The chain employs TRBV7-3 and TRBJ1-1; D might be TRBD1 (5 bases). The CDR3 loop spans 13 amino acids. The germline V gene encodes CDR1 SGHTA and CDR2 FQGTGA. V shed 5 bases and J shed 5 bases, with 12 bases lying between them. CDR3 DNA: TGTGCCAGCAGCCCCCAAAGGGGTACTGAAGCTTTCTTT. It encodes CASSPQRGTEAFF.

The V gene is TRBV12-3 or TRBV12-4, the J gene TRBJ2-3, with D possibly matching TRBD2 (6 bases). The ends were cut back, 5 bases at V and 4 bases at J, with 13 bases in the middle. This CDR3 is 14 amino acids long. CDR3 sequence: CASSETSASDTQYF. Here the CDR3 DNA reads TGTGCCAGCAGTGAGACTAGTGCGTCAGATACGCAGTATTTT.

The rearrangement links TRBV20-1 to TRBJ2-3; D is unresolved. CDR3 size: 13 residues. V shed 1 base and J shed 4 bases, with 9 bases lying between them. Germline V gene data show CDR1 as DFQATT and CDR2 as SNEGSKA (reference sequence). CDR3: CSARVTTPDTQYF. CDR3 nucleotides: TGCAGTGCTAGAGTTACCACACCAGATACGCAGTATTTT.

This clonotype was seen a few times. The CDR3: CASRKGTVRTDTQYF. The CDR3 bases are TGTGCCAGCAGGAAGGGCACCGTTCGCACAGATACGCAGTATTTT. The V and J genes are TRBV12-3 or TRBV12-4 and TRBJ2-3, with D uncertain. The ends were cut back, 6 bases at V and 1 base at J, with 14 bases in the middle. The CDR3 is 15 amino acids.

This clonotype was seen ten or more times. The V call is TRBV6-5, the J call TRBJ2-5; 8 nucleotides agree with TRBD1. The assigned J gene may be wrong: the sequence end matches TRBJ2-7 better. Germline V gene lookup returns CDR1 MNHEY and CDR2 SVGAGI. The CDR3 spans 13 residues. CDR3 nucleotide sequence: TGTGCCAGCAGTCGGACAGGGTTCGACGAGCAGTACTTC. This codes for CASSRTGFDEQYF.

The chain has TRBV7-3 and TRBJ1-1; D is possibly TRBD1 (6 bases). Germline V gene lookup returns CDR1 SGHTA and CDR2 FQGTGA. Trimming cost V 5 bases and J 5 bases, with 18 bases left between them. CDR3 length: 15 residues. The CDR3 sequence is CASSLGHSLGTEAFF. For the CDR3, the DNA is TGTGCCAGCAGCCTGGGACACTCTTTGGGGACTGAAGCTTTCTTT.

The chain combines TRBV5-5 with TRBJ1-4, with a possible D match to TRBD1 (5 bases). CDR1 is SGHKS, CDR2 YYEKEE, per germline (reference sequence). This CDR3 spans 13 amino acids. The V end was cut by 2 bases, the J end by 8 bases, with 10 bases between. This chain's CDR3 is CASSFSGEEKLFF. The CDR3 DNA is TGTGCCAGCAGCTTTTCGGGGGAGGAAAAACTGTTTTTT.

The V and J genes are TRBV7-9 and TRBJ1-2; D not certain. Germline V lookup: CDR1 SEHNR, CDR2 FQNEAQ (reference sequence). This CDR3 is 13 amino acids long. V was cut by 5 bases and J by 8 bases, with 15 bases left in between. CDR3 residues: CASSRRTAGGYTF. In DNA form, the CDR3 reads TGTGCCAGCAGCCGCCGTACAGCGGGGGGCTACACCTTC.

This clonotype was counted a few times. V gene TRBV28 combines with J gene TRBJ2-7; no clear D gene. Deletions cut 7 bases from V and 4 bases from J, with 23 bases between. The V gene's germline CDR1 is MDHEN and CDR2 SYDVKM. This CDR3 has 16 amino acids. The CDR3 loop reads CASTPQTETPLYEQYF. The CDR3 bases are TGTGCCAGCACCCCCCAGACCGAAACCCCCCTTTACGAGCAGTACTTC.

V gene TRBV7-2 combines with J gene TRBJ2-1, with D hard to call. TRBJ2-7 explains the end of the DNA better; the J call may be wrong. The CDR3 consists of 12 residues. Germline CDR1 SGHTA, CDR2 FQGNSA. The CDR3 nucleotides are TGTGCCAGCAGCTCCCCTAACAATGAGCAGTACTTC. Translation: CASSSPNNEQYF.

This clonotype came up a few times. CDR3 protein: CASGDSFYEQYF. CDR3 bases: TGCGCCAGCGGGGACAGTTTCTACGAGCAGTACTTC. This chain links TRBV10-1 with TRBJ2-7; 7 positions match TRBD1. Germline V CDR1 and CDR2: WNHNN, SYGVQD (reference sequence). The junction had 4 bases not matched to a gene; V was cut back by 8 bases and J by 3 bases. The CDR3 extends over 12 amino acids.

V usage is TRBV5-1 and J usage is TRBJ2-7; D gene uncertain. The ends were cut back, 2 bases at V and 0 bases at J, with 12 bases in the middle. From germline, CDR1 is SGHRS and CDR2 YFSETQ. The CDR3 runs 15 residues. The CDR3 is CASSLSSIYSYEQYF. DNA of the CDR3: TGCGCCAGCAGCTTAAGTTCCATCTACTCCTACGAGCAGTACTTC. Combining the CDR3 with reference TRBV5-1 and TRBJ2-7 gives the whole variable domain KAGVTQTPRYLIKTRGQQVTLSCSPISGHRSVSWYQQTPGQGLQFLFEYFSETQRNKGNFPGRFSGRQFSNSRSEMNVSTLELGDSALYLCASSLSSIYSYEQYFGPGTRLTVT.

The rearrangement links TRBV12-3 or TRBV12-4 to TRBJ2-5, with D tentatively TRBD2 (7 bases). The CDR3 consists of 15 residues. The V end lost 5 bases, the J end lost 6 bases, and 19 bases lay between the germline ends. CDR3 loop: CASSKGGRARKTQYF. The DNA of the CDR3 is TGTGCCAGCAGTAAGGGGGGGAGAGCGAGAAAGACCCAGTACTTC.

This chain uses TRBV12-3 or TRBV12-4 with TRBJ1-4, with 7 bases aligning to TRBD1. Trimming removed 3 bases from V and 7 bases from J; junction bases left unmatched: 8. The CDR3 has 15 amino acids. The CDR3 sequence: CASSFDREGGEKLFF. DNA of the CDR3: TGTGCCAGCAGTTTCGACAGGGAGGGAGGTGAAAAACTGTTTTTT.

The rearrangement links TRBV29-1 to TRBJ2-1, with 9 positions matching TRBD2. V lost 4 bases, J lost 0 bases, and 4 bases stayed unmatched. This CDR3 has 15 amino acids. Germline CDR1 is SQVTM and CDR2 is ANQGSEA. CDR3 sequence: CSVGTSVSSYNEQFF. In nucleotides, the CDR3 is TGCAGCGTTGGGACTAGCGTGAGCTCCTACAATGAGCAGTTCTTC.

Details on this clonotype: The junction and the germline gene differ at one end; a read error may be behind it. The CDR3 spells CASSSAGMTQETRYF. Here the CDR3 DNA reads TGCGCCAGCAGCTCCGCCGGGATGACGCAAGAGACCCGGTACTTC. This sequence joins TRBV5-1 and TRBJ2-5; perhaps TRBD2 as D (5 bases). Germline values: CDR1 SGHRS, CDR2 YFSETQ. CDR3 length equals 15 residues.